These 30 T cell receptor beta chains share one sample of origin, sequenced in a study of cytomegalovirus exposure and HLA in healthy donors. Primers: 60 Vbeta forward and 13 Jbeta reverse. The data were produced by immunoSEQ multiplex PCR, yet TCRdb's version contains in-frame clones alone and is incomplete. Of 110,000 or so clones in the sample, about 78% were seen once. Sequencing was carried out using PBMCs. The receptors were gathered from a woman aged 25 to 45 in good health and CMV-seropositive.

The chain has TRBV7-8 and TRBJ2-1, with TRBD2 matching 11 bases. The CDR3 sequence is 16 residues long. Germline CDR1 is SGHVS and CDR2 is FQNEAQ. V trimming: 5 bases; J trimming: 5 bases; junction bases outside the gene matches: 8. CDR3 DNA: TGTGCCAGCAGCCTAATAGCGGGAGGGACGAACAATGAGCAGTTCTTC. Translation: CASSLIAGGTNNEQFF. Supplemented by reference TRBV7-8 and TRBJ2-1, the full variable domain reads GAGVSQSPRYKVAKRGQDVALRCDPISGHVSLFWYQQALGQGPEFLTYFQNEAQLDKSGLPSDRFFAERPEGSVSTLKIQRTQQEDSAVYLCASSLIAGGTNNEQFFGPGTRLTVL.

A few counts support this clone. The chain joins TRBV6-1 to TRBJ2-7; D may be TRBD2 (6 bases). V shed 2 bases and J shed 3 bases, with 14 bases lying between them. Looked up from germline, CDR1 is MNHNS and CDR2 is SASEGT. The CDR3 contains 15 residues. This CDR3 is CASSERGGNIYEQYF. In DNA form, the CDR3 reads TGTGCCAGCAGTGAACGAGGCGGGAACATCTACGAGCAGTACTTC.

The chain links TRBV6-5 to TRBJ1-6; D gene ambiguous. Trimming left V 7 bases short and J 10 bases short, with 20 bases between. This CDR3 is built from 15 residues. Germline assignment: CDR1 MNHEY and CDR2 SVGAGI. DNA for the CDR3: TGTGCCAGCACCCAGTACGGGAATAGGAAATCACCCCTCCACTTT. Encoded protein: CASTQYGNRKSPLHF.

This chain uses TRBV5-6 with TRBJ2-3, with 11 bases lining up with TRBD1. Looked up from germline, CDR1 is SGHDT and CDR2 is YYEEEE. CDR3 size: 16 residues. Trimming removed 5 bases from V and 4 bases from J; junction bases left unmatched: 9. CDR3 coding DNA: TGTGCCAGCAGGCCCGAGGGACAGGGGGAAGCAGATACGCAGTATTTT. Translation: CASRPEGQGEADTQYF.

The chain uses TRBV28 and TRBJ2-2; D may be TRBD1 (7 bases). V was cut by 1 base and J by 5 bases, with 11 bases left in between. In germline, CDR1 is MDHEN, CDR2 SYDVKM. The CDR3 totals 15 residues. The CDR3 DNA is TGTGCCAGCAGTTTATTCAGGGGGAGGACCGGGGAGCTGTTTTTT. It is translated as CASSLFRGRTGELFF.

In this sample, this clone turned up a few times. V is TRBV7-9 and J is TRBJ1-1; TRBD1 matches at 8 bases. The germline CDR1 and CDR2 sequences are SEHNR and FQNEAQ (reference sequence). After removal of 3 bases from V and 1 base from J, the junction contained 7 bases not matched to a gene. The CDR3 is made up of 16 amino acids. The CDR3 spells CASSLITGGTNTEAFF. CDR3 DNA: TGTGCCAGCAGCTTGATAACAGGGGGGACGAACACTGAAGCTTTCTTT.

V is TRBV23-1 and J is TRBJ1-1; D unresolved. TRBV23-1 is an open reading frame whose function is uncertain. Trimming shortened V by 4 bases and J by 1 base, and 13 bases separated the two germline ends. The length of the CDR3 is 15 residues. CDR3 residues: CASSLPRRPNTEAFF. Here the CDR3 DNA reads TGCGCCAGCAGTCTTCCCCGGAGGCCGAACACTGAAGCTTTCTTT.

This clone came up a few times. V usage is TRBV5-6 and J usage is TRBJ1-1; D not certain. This CDR3 has 12 amino acids. Germline CDR1 and CDR2: SGHDT and YYEEEE. The ends were cut back, 4 bases at V and 8 bases at J, with 12 bases in the middle. This CDR3 reads CASSVQSLEAFF. The CDR3 DNA follows: TGTGCCAGCAGCGTTCAAAGTCTAGAAGCTTTCTTT.

The chain recombines TRBV29-1 with TRBJ2-5; D not certain. The CDR3 totals 15 residues. Trimming stripped 4 bases from V and 2 bases from J, with 17 bases between. CDR1 is SQVTM and CDR2 is ANQGSEA in the germline V gene. CDR3 nucleotides: TGCAGCGTTGTCTCCTCGGCAGTGACACAAGAGACCCAGTACTTC. It yields the protein CSVVSSAVTQETQYF. Full variable domain (remainder filled in from reference TRBV29-1 and TRBJ2-5): SAVISQKPSRDICQRGTSLTIQCQVDSQVTMMFWYRQQPGQSLTLIATANQGSEATYESGFVIDKFPISRPNLTFSTLTVSNMSPEDSSIYLCSVVSSAVTQETQYFGPGTRLLVL.

This chain joins TRBV15 and TRBJ2-7, with a weak D call TRBD1 (5 bases). The CDR3 extends over 13 amino acids. Per the germline V gene, CDR1 is LNHNV and CDR2 is YYDKDF (reference sequence). Between the trimmed V and J ends, which lost 4 bases and 4 bases, there was a span of 11 bases. CDR3 loop: CATSMTAKYEQYF. CDR3 DNA sequence: TGTGCCACCAGCATGACAGCGAAATACGAGCAGTACTTC.

V and J are TRBV27 and TRBJ1-4; 7 nucleotides match TRBD1. The ends lost 8 bases at V and 6 bases at J; junction bases unmatched: 6. This CDR3 is 13 amino acids long. Germline V lookup: CDR1 MNHEY, CDR2 SMNVEV (reference sequence). This CDR3 is CASPDRRDEKLFF. CDR3 coding DNA: TGTGCCAGCCCGGACAGGAGAGATGAAAAACTGTTTTTT.

The CDR3 region has the DNA TGCGCCAGCAGCTCCGCGGGGGAACAAGAGACCCAGTACTTC. Its protein is CASSSAGEQETQYF. This chain links TRBV5-1 with TRBJ2-5; 7 bases fit TRBD2. CDR1 is SGHRS, CDR2 YFSETQ, per germline. The length of the CDR3 is 14 residues. The V and J ends lost 3 bases and 2 bases, in that order; junction bases with no gene match: 4.

The CDR3 is CASSFPGGEQYF. The CDR3 coding sequence is TGTGCCAGCAGCTTCCCGGGGGGCGAGCAGTACTTC. V and J are TRBV5-6 and TRBJ2-7, with 7 bases fitting TRBD2. Trimming at V came to 2 bases and at J to 6 bases, leaving 2 bases not matched to a gene. The CDR3 is made up of 12 amino acids. The germline V gene has CDR1 SGHDT and CDR2 YYEEEE.

In its sample, this clone was seen a few times. V is TRBV30 and J is TRBJ1-2, with D unresolved. The CDR3 is 15 amino acids. The V end lost 0 bases, the J end lost 0 bases, and 11 bases lay between the germline ends. Germline-derived CDR1 and CDR2 are GTSNPN and SVGIG (reference sequence). In nucleotides, the CDR3 is TGTGCCTGGAGTGTACCGCGGGAGACTAACTATGGCTACACCTTC. Its protein is CAWSVPRETNYGYTF.

This clone has a handful of counts. This sequence joins TRBV5-4 and TRBJ1-1; TRBD1 matches at 11 bases. Germline V CDR1 and CDR2: SGHNT, YYREEE (reference sequence). Trimming removed 3 bases from V and 5 bases from J; junction bases left unmatched: 6. The CDR3 runs to 15 residues. The CDR3 sequence is CASSSGTGGRTEAFF. The CDR3 nucleotides read TGTGCCAGCAGCTCAGGGACAGGGGGTCGGACTGAAGCTTTCTTT.

J is TRBJ2-3 and V is TRBV6-4; weak D call: TRBD2 (5 bases). The CDR3 covers 13 residues. The ends were cut back, 5 bases at V and 4 bases at J, with 10 bases in the middle. In germline, CDR1 is MRHNA, CDR2 SNTAGT. This CDR3 is CASSRGEADTQYF. As DNA, the CDR3 is TGTGCCAGCAGTCGGGGAGAAGCAGATACGCAGTATTTT.

The chain recombines TRBV18 with TRBJ1-2; D ambiguous. The germline gives CDR1 KGHSH, CDR2 LQKENI. The germline V and J ends were trimmed by 1 base and 3 bases, with 12 bases remaining between them. The CDR3 spans 15 residues. In DNA, the CDR3 is TGTGCCAGCTCACCACGGGAGGGAGCCCACTATGGCTACACCTTC. This sequence encodes CASSPREGAHYGYTF.

The gene calls are TRBV27 and TRBJ2-7, with D perhaps TRBD2 (6 bases). The CDR3 length is 13 residues. The V gene lost 3 bases and the J gene lost 5 bases, with 11 bases spanning the gap. Germline V lookup: CDR1 MNHEY, CDR2 SMNVEV (reference sequence). The chain's CDR3 is CASSFGGSDEQYF. The CDR3 DNA reads as TGTGCCAGCAGTTTCGGGGGTTCGGACGAGCAGTACTTC.

The chain carries TRBV6-5 and TRBJ1-1; D remains unclear. In germline, CDR1 is MNHEY, CDR2 SVGAGI. The CDR3 contains 15 residues. The germline V and J ends were trimmed by 0 bases and 0 bases, with 8 bases remaining between them. CDR3 nucleotide sequence: TGTGCCAGCAGTTACTCACAGATATTGAACACTGAAGCTTTCTTT. It specifies CASSYSQILNTEAFF.

The CDR3 nucleotides read TGTGCCAGCAGCAGGGACATAGGGAATCAGCCCCAGCATTTT. As protein: CASSRDIGNQPQHF. This chain joins TRBV9 and TRBJ1-5; D is possibly TRBD1 (6 bases). Germline V CDR1 and CDR2: SGDLS, YYNGEE. The length of the CDR3 is 14 residues. The V end lost 4 bases, the J end lost 4 bases, and 12 bases lay between the germline ends.

This chain joins TRBV19 and TRBJ2-3; the D gene is possibly TRBD1 (6 bases). The CDR3 length is 16 residues. The ends were cut back, 5 bases at V and 2 bases at J, with 17 bases in the middle. The germline gives CDR1 LNHDA, CDR2 SQIVND (reference sequence). For the CDR3, the DNA is TGTGCCAGTAGTGCCCAACAGGGAACCTCCACAGATACGCAGTATTTT. Translating gives CASSAQQGTSTDTQYF.

The table lists this clone with a count of one. The J gene is TRBJ2-5, the V gene TRBV9; no reliable D call. The DNA end favors TRBJ2-7, so the J call may be wrong. The CDR3 is 13 amino acids. In germline, CDR1 is SGDLS, CDR2 YYNGEE. The CDR3 loop reads CASSVAGSYEQYF. In DNA form, the CDR3 reads TGTGCCAGCAGCGTAGCGGGTTCCTACGAGCAGTACTTC.

The genes are TRBV7-3 and TRBJ2-2; 7 nucleotides align to TRBD2. Germline V gene sequence: CDR1 SGHTA, CDR2 FQGTGA. V was pared by 1 base and J by 6 bases, with 2 bases of the junction left unmatched. The CDR3 runs 14 residues. The CDR3 loop reads CASSLMTSSGELFF. CDR3 nucleotide sequence: TGTGCCAGCAGCTTAATGACTAGCTCCGGGGAGCTGTTTTTT. The complete variable domain, with remaining parts taken from reference TRBV7-3 and TRBJ2-2, reads GAGVSQTPSNKVTEKGKYVELRCDPISGHTALYWYRQSLGQGPEFLIYFQGTGAADDSGLPNDRFFAVRPEGSVSTLKIQRTERGDSAVYLCASSLMTSSGELFFGEGSRLTVL.

This clone appeared once. The V and J genes are TRBV5-6 and TRBJ2-5, with D possibly TRBD1 on 6 matching bases. The closer fit of TRBJ2-7 to the DNA end suggests the J call may be wrong. Germline CDR1 is SGHDT and CDR2 is YYEEEE. This CDR3 spans 14 amino acids. For the CDR3, the DNA is TGTGCCAGCAGCTTGGCTTACAGGGTGAACGAGCAGTACTTC. Protein: CASSLAYRVNEQYF.

The rearrangement links TRBV15 to TRBJ2-7; 9 positions match TRBD2. Germline lookup yields CDR1 LNHNV and CDR2 YYDKDF (reference sequence). There are 14 residues in the CDR3. V dropped 3 bases and J dropped 9; count of bases not matched to a gene: 9. This chain's CDR3 is CATSRDSGGRVQYF. CDR3 DNA sequence: TGTGCCACCAGCAGGGATAGCGGGGGACGCGTGCAGTACTTC.

This sequence joins TRBV5-1 and TRBJ1-4, with D tentatively TRBD1 (6 bases). Between the trimmed V and J ends, which lost 2 bases and 2 bases, there was a span of 19 bases. Per the germline V gene, CDR1 is SGHRS and CDR2 is YFSETQ. This CDR3 is built from 18 residues. This CDR3 reads CASSFGRGEGVTNEKLFF. The CDR3 nucleotides read TGCGCCAGCAGCTTTGGCAGGGGAGAAGGTGTGACTAATGAAAAACTGTTTTTT.

Only a few counts were recorded for this clone. The chain is built from TRBV18 and TRBJ1-1; no clear D gene. Deletions cut 0 bases from V and 2 bases from J, with 10 bases between. The CDR3 extends over 15 amino acids. Germline V gene data show CDR1 as KGHSH and CDR2 as LQKENI. The CDR3: CASSPPPAANTEAFF. The DNA of the CDR3 is TGTGCCAGCTCACCACCGCCAGCGGCCAACACTGAAGCTTTCTTT. Full variable domain (missing parts from reference TRBV18 and TRBJ1-1): NAGVMQNPRHLVRRRGQEARLRCSPMKGHSHVYWYRQLPEEGLKFMVYLQKENIIDESGMPKERFSAEFPKEGPSILRIQQVVRGDSAAYFCASSPPPAANTEAFFGQGTRLTVV.

The chain employs TRBV5-1 and TRBJ2-5; tentatively, D is TRBD2 (5 bases). Germline V gene data show CDR1 as SGHRS and CDR2 as YFSETQ. With 2 bases removed from V and 2 bases from J, the gap between germline ends came to 10 bases. CDR3 length: 14 residues. The CDR3 sequence is CASSLGSGQETQYF. The CDR3 nucleotides read TGCGCCAGCAGCTTAGGGTCGGGGCAAGAGACCCAGTACTTC.

This clone turned up a few times. The rearrangement joins TRBV2 to TRBJ2-1, with a tentative D call TRBD1 (5 bases). Germline lookup yields CDR1 SNHLY and CDR2 FYNNEI. The CDR3 extends over 14 amino acids. Trimming took 8 bases from V and 8 from J, leaving 19 bases between them. Written as DNA, the CDR3 is TGTGCCAGCGCCGAAATTTTGGCAGGGTATGAGCAGTTCTTC. It translates to CASAEILAGYEQFF.

This clone was observed a handful of times. The gene calls are TRBV7-8 and TRBJ2-5; 7 bases fit TRBD2. The CDR3 length is 16 residues. Germline trimming cut 1 base from V and 1 base from J; bases unmatched to any gene: 6. The germline V gene encodes CDR1 SGHVS and CDR2 FQNEAQ. CDR3 protein: CASSLGRSGTQETQYF. In DNA, the CDR3 is TGTGCCAGCAGCTTAGGGCGGAGCGGGACCCAAGAGACCCAGTACTTC.